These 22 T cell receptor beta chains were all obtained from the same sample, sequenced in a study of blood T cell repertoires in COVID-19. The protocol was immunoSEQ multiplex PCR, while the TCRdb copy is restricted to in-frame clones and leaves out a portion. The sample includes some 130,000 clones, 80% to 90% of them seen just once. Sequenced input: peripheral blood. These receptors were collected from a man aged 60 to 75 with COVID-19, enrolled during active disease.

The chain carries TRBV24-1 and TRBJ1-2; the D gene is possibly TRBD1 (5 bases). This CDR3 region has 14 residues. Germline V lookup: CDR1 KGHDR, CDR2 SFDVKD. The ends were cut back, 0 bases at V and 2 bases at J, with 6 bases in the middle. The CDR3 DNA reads TGTGCCACCAGTGATTTGGACAGCAACTATGGCTACACCTTC. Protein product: CATSDLDSNYGYTF.

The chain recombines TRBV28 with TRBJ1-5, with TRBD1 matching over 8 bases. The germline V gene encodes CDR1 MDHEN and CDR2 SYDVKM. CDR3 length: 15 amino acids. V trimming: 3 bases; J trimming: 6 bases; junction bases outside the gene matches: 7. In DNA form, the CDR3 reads TGTGCCAGCAGTTTGGGGGGGACAGGAAGTCAGCCCCAGCATTTT. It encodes CASSLGGTGSQPQHF. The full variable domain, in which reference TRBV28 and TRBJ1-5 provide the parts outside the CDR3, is DVKVTQSSRYLVKRTGEKVFLECVQDMDHENMFWYRQDPGLGLRLIYFSYDVKMKEKGDIPEGYSVSREKKERFSLILESASTNQTSMYLCASSLGGTGSQPQHFGDGTRLSIL.

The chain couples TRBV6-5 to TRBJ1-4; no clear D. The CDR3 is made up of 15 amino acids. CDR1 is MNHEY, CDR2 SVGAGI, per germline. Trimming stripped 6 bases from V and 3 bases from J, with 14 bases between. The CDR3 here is CASRNGGRSNEKLFF. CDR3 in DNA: TGTGCCAGCAGAAACGGTGGCAGGTCTAATGAAAAACTGTTTTTT.

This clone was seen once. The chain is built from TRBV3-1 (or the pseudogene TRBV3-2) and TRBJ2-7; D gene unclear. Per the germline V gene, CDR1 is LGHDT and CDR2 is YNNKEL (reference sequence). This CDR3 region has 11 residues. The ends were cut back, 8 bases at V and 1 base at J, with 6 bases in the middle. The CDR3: CASASSYEQYF. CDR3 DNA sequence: TGTGCCAGCGCGAGTTCCTACGAGCAGTACTTC.

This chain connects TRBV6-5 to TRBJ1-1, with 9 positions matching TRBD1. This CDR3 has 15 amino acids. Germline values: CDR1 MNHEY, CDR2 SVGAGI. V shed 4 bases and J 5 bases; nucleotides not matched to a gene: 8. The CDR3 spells CASSSRQGGETEAFF. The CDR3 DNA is TGTGCCAGCAGTTCCCGACAGGGGGGGGAGACTGAAGCTTTCTTT.

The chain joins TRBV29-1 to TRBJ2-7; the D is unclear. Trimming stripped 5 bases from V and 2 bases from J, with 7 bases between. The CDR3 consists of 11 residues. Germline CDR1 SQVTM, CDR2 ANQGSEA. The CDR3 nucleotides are TGCAGCGTTATAACAGCCTACGAGCAGTACTTC. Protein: CSVITAYEQYF.

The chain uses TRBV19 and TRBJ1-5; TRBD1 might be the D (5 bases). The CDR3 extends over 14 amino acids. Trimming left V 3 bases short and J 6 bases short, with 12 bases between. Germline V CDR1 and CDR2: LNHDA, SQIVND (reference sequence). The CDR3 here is CASSIGGGGQPQHF. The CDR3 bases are TGTGCCAGTAGTATCGGGGGGGGTGGTCAGCCCCAGCATTTT. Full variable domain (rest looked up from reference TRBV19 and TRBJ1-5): DGGITQSPKYLFRKEGQNVTLSCEQNLNHDAMYWYRQDPGQGLRLIYYSQIVNDFQKGDIAEGYSVSREKKESFPLTVTSAQKNPTAFYLCASSIGGGGQPQHFGDGTRLSIL.

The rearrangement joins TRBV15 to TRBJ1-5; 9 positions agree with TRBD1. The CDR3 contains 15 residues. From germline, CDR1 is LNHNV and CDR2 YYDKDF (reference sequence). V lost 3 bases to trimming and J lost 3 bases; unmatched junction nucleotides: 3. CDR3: CATSRTGGSNQPQHF. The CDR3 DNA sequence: TGTGCCACCAGCAGGACAGGGGGGTCCAATCAGCCCCAGCATTTT.

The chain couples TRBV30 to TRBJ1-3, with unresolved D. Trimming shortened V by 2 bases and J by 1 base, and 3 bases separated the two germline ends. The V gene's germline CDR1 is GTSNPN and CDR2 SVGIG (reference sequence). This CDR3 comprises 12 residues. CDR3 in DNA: TGTGCCTGGAGTCTTTCTGGAAACACCATATATTTT. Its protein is CAWSLSGNTIYF. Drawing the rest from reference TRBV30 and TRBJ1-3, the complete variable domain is SQTIHQWPATLVQPVGSPLSLECTVEGTSNPNLYWYRQAAGRGLQLLFYSVGIGQISSEVPQNLSASRPQDRQFILSSKKLLLSDSGFYLCAWSLSGNTIYFGEGSWLTVV.

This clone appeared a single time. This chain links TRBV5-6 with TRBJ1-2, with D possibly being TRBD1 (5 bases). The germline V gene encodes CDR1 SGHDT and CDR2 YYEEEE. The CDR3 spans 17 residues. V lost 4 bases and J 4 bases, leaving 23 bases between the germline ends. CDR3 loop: CASSPREGGRLAYGYTF. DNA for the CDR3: TGTGCCAGCAGCCCCAGGGAAGGAGGGCGATTAGCCTATGGCTACACCTTC.

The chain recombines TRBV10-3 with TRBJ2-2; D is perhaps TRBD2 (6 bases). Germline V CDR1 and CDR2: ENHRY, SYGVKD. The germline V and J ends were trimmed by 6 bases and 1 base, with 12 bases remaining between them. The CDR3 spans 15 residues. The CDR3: CAISRGGKNTGELFF. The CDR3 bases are TGTGCCATCAGCCGTGGGGGGAAGAACACCGGGGAGCTGTTTTTT.

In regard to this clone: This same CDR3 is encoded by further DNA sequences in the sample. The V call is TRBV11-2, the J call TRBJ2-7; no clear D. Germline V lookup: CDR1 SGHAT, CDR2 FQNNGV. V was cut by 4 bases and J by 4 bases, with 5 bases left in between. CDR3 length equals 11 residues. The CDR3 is CASSSTYEQYF. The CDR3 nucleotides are TGTGCCAGCAGCTCAACTTACGAGCAGTACTTC.

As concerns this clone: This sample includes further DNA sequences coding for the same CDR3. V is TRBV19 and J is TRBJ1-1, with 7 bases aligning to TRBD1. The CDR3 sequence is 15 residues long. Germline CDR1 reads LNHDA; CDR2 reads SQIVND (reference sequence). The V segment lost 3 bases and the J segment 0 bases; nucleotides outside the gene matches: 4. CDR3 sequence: CASSIRQGLNTEAFF. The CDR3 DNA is TGTGCCAGTAGTATCCGACAGGGTCTGAACACTGAAGCTTTCTTT.

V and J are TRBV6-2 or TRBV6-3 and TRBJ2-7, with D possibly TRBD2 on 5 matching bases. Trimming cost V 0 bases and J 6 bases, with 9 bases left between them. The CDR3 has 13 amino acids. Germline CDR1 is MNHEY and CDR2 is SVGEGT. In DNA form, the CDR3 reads TGTGCCAGCAGTTACTCGAGGGTTACCGAGCAGTACTTC. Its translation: CASSYSRVTEQYF.

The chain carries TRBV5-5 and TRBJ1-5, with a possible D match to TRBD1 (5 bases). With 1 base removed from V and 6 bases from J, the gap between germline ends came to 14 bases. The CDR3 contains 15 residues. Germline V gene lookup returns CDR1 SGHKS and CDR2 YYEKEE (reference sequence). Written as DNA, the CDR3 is TGTGCCAGCAGCTTGTCTGAACAGGATTTTCAGCCCCAGCATTTT. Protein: CASSLSEQDFQPQHF.

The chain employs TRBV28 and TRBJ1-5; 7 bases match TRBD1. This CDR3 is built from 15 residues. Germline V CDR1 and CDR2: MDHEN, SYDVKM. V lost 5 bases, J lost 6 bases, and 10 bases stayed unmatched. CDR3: CASSPTGRRSQPQHF. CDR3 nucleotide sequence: TGTGCCAGCAGTCCGACAGGGAGGCGGTCTCAGCCCCAGCATTTT.

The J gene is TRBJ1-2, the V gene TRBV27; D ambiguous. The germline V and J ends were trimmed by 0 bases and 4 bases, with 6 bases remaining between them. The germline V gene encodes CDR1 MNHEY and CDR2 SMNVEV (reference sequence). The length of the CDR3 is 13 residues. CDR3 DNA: TGTGCCAGCAGTTTATCTTCAGGCTATGGCTACACCTTC. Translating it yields CASSLSSGYGYTF.

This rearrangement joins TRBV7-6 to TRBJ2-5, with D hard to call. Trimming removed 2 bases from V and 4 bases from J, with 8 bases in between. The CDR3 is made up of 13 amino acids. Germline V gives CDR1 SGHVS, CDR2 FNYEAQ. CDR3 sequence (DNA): TGTGCCAGCAGCTTAACACCCCGAGAGACCCAGTACTTC. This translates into CASSLTPRETQYF. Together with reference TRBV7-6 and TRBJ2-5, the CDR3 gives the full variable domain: GAGVSQSPRYKVTKRGQDVALRCDPISGHVSLYWYRQALGQGPEFLTYFNYEAQQDKSGLPNDRFSAERPEGSISTLTIQRTEQRDSAMYRCASSLTPRETQYFGPGTRLLVL.

DNA of the CDR3: TGTGCCAGTACCGAGGGACAGCTTAATGAAAAACTGTTTTTT. This gives the protein CASTEGQLNEKLFF. J is TRBJ1-4 and V is TRBV19; TRBD1 matches at 7 bases. Unmatched junction bases numbered 6, after V lost 7 bases and J lost 4 bases. CDR1 and CDR2 from the germline V gene are LNHDA and SQIVND (reference sequence). The CDR3 length is 14 residues. Full variable domain (rest looked up from reference TRBV19 and TRBJ1-4): DGGITQSPKYLFRKEGQNVTLSCEQNLNHDAMYWYRQDPGQGLRLIYYSQIVNDFQKGDIAEGYSVSREKKESFPLTVTSAQKNPTAFYLCASTEGQLNEKLFFGSGTQLSVL.

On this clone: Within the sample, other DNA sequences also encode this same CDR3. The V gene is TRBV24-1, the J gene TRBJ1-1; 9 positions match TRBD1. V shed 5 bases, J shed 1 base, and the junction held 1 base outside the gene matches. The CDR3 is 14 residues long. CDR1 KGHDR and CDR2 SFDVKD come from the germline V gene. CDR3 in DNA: TGTGCCACCAGTGCGGGACAGGGGAACACTGAAGCTTTCTTT. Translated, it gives CATSAGQGNTEAFF.

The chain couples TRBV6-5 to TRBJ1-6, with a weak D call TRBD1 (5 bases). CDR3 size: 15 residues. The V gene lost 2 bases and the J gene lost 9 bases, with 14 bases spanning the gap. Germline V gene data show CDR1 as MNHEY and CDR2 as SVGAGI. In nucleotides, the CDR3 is TGTGCCAGCAGTTACGCGCGGAGGGGCTCTTCACCCCTCCACTTT. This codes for CASSYARRGSSPLHF.

The CDR3 loop reads CATSRAGGEQPQHF. The CDR3 DNA sequence: TGTGCCACCAGCAGAGCGGGGGGCGAGCAGCCCCAGCATTTT. The V gene is TRBV15, the J gene TRBJ1-5; perhaps TRBD1 as D (6 bases). The CDR3 is 14 residues long. Trimming left V 1 base short and J 7 bases short, with 11 bases between. Germline V gene lookup returns CDR1 LNHNV and CDR2 YYDKDF (reference sequence).